This T cell receptor (beta chain) appears in the sequencing data of a study of CD8 T cells in ankylosing spondylitis. Notes on the study in general: Earlier work had already found some motif variants in reactive arthritis synovial fluid and blood. One TCR beta motif, made up of fewer than 10 highly homologous variants, appeared characteristic of ankylosing spondylitis blood. CD8+ by phenotype, disease-linked clones were relatively rare in peripheral blood.

TCRdb itself ran the 5' RACE reads through MiXCR, one entry per CDR3 protein. The sample holds roughly 280,000 distinct CDR3 sequences; 20% are singletons and the top ten take roughly 7.4%. The V and J ends lost 5 bases and 7 bases, in that order; junction bases with no gene match: 8. CDR1 and CDR2 (germline): LGHDT, YNNKEL (reference sequence). The CDR3 is made up of 15 amino acids. This clonotype was seen only a few times. Antigen: not known. Sequenced sample: blood, either unsorted or a sorted T cell fraction (not recorded which). The chain has TRBV3-1 and TRBJ2-1; 10 bases fit TRBD2. The TCR was taken from a male donor with ankylosing spondylitis or in good health (not recorded which). Written as DNA, the CDR3 is TGTGCCAGCAGCGCCGGGACTAGCGTCTGGAATGAGCAGTTCTTC. Its translation: CASSAGTSVWNEQFF.